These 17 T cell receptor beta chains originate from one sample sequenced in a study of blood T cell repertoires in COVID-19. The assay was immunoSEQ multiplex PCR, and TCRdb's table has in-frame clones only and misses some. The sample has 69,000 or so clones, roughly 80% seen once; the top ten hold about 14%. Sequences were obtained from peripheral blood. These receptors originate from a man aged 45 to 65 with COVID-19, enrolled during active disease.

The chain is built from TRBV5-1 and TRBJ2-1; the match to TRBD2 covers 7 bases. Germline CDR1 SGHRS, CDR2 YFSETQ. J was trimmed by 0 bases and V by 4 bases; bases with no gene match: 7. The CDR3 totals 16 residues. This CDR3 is CASSPGGTDSYNEQFF. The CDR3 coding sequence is TGCGCCAGCAGCCCCGGGGGGACCGACTCCTACAATGAGCAGTTCTTC.

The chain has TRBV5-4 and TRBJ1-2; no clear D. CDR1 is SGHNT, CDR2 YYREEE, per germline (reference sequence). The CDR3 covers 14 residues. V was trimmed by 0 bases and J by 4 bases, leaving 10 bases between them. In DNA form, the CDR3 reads TGTGCCAGCAGCTTGGGTCCTCCTTCCTATGGCTACACCTTC. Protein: CASSLGPPSYGYTF.

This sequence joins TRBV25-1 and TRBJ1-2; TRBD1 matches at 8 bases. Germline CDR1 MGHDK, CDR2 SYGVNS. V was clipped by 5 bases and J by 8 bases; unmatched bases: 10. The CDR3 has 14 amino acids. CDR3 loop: CASSFGTGYWGYTF. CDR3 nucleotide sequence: TGTGCCAGCAGTTTCGGGACAGGTTATTGGGGCTACACCTTC.

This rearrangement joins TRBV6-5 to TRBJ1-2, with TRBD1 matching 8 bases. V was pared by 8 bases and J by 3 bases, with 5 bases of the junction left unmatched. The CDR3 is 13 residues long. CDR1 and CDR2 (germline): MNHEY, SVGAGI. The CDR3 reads CASALDRDYGYTF. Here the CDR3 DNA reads TGTGCCAGCGCTTTGGACAGGGACTATGGCTACACCTTC.

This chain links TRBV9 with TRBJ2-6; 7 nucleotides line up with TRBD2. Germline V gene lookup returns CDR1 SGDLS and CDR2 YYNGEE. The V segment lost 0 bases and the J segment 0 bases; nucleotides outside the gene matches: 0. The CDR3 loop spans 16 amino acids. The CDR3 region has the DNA TGTGCCAGCAGCGTAGGGGAGGGCTCTGGGGCCAACGTCCTGACTTTC. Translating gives CASSVGEGSGANVLTF.

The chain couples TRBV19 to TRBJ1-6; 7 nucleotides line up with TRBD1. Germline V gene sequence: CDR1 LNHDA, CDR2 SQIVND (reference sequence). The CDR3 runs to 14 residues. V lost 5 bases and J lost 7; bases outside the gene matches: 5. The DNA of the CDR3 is TGTGCCAGTAGTCACCCAGGGGGAAATTCACCCCTCCACTTT. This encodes CASSHPGGNSPLHF.

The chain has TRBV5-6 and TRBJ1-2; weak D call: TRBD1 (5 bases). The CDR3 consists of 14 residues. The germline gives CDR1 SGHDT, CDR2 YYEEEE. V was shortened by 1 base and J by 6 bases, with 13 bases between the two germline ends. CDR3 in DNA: TGTGCCAGCAGCTTGTTTCAGGGATTGAATGGCTACACCTTC. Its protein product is CASSLFQGLNGYTF. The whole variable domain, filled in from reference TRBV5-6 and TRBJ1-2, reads DAGVTQSPTHLIKTRGQQVTLRCSPKSGHDTVSWYQQALGQGPQFIFQYYEEEERQRGNFPDRFSGHQFPNYSSELNVNALLLGDSALYLCASSLFQGLNGYTFGSGTRLTVV.

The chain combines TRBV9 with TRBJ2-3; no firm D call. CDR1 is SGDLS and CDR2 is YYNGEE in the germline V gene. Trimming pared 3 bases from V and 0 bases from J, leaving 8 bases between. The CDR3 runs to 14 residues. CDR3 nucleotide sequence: TGTGCCAGCAGCGGAGGAGCTAGCACAGATACGCAGTATTTT. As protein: CASSGGASTDTQYF.

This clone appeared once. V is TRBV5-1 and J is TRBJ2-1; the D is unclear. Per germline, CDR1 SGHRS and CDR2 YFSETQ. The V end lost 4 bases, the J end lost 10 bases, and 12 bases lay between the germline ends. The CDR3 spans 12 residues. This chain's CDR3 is CASSPGTGEQFF. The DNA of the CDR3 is TGCGCCAGCAGCCCGGGTACCGGCGAGCAGTTCTTC.

CDR3 DNA sequence: TGTGCCAGCTCACCCGGGACAGGTGATCCCTACACCTTC. Encoded protein: CASSPGTGDPYTF. The gene calls are TRBV18 and TRBJ1-2; 8 nucleotides line up with TRBD1. V shed 3 bases, J shed 10 bases, and the junction held 7 bases outside the gene matches. Germline V gives CDR1 KGHSH, CDR2 LQKENI. This CDR3 is built from 13 residues. The variable domain in full, completed from reference TRBV18 and TRBJ1-2, reads NAGVMQNPRHLVRRRGQEARLRCSPMKGHSHVYWYRQLPEEGLKFMVYLQKENIIDESGMPKERFSAEFPKEGPSILRIQQVVRGDSAAYFCASSPGTGDPYTFGSGTRLTVV.

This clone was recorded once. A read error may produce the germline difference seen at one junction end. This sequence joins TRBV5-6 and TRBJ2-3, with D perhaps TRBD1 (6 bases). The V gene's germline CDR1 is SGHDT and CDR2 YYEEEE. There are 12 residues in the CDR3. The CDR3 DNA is TGTGCCAGCAGCCGACAGGACCGAACGGGACATTTT. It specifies CASSRQDRTGHF.

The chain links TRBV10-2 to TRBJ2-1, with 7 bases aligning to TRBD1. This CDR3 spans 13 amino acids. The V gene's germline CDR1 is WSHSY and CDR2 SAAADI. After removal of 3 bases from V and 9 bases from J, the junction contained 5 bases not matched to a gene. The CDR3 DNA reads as TGCGCCAGCAGTGACGAGGGGGCCTTTGAGCAGTTCTTC. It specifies CASSDEGAFEQFF.

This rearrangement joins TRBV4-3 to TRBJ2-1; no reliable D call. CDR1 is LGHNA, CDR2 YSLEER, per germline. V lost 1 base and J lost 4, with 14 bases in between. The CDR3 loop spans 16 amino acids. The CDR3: CASSQGFPPGYNEQFF. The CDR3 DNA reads TGCGCCAGCAGCCAAGGTTTTCCGCCAGGATACAATGAGCAGTTCTTC.

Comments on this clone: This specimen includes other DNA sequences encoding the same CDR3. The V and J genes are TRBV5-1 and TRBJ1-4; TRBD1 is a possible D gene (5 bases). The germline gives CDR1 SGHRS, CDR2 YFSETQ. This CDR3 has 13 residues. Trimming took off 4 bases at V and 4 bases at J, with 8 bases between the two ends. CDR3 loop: CASSRTINEKLFF. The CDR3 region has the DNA TGCGCCAGCAGCCGGACAATTAATGAAAAACTGTTTTTT.

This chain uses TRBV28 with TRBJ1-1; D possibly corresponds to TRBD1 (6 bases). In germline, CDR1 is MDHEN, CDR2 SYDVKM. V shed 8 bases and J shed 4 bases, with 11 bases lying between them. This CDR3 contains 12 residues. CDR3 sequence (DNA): TGTGCCAGCGGGTTGGGGGCCACTGAAGCTTTCTTT. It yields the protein CASGLGATEAFF.

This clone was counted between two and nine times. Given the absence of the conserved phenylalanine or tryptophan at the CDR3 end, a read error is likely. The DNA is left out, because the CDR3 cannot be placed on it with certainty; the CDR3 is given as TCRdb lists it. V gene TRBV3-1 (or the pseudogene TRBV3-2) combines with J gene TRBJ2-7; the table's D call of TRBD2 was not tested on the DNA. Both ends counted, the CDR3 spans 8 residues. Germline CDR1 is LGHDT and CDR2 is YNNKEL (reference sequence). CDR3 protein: CASLERED.

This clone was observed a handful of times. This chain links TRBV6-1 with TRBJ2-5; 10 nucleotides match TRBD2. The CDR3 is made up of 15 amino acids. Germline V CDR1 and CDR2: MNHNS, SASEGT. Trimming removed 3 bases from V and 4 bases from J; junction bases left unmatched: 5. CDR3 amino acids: CASSDNSGGSETQYF. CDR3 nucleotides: TGTGCCAGCAGTGATAATAGCGGGGGGTCAGAGACCCAGTACTTC.